This T cell receptor beta chain came from a study of shared clonotypes between healthy human individuals. Notes on the study in general: Shared clonotypes across all four donors exceeded non-shared ones in generation probability. Larger estimated richness was generally seen in naive subsets than in memory subsets. Few donors restricted represented genetic and exposure-history diversity.

With respect to this clone: The antigen remains undetermined.

Naive CD8 cells comprised CD45RO-negative, CCR7-positively selected cells, excluding terminally differentiated effector memory CD45RA+ cells. Each of the donors was a healthy adult who was HIV-negative and had not had a recent acute infection or vaccination. The repertoire was sequenced with immunoSEQ multiplex PCR; TCRdb's copy has only in-frame clones and lacks some. The sample carries some 2.1 million clones, around 93% recorded once. Trimming removed 4 bases from V and 7 bases from J; junction bases left unmatched: 13. Germline values: CDR1 SEHNR, CDR2 FQNEAQ (reference sequence). This CDR3 comprises 17 residues.

The sample comprised naive CD8+ T cells from PBMCs. This TCR was recovered from a man younger than 35 in good health. Some clones in this sample may be carry-over from other donors' samples. The chain carries TRBV7-9 and TRBJ2-1, with 10 bases lining up with TRBD1. The CDR3 here is CASSSPQRQGAINEQFF. The DNA of the CDR3 is TGTGCCAGCAGCTCCCCCCAACGACAGGGGGCAATAAATGAGCAGTTCTTC.